This entry concerns a single T cell receptor (beta chain). Antigen specificity is unknown. The method was immunoSEQ multiplex PCR; TCRdb's version includes in-frame clones alone and lacks a portion of them. In the table there are 50,000 to 60,000 clones, approximately 90% of which are singletons. This entry comes from a study of OX40 agonist ivuxolimab in advanced cancers. Background on the study: Age averaged 60 years (range roughly 20 to 90), and 82.7% were male. The eligibility criteria allowed prior anti-PD-1, anti-PD-L1 or anti-CTLA-4 therapy, and 30% to 45% had some.

Looked up from germline, CDR1 is MNHNY and CDR2 is SVGAGI (reference sequence). This CDR3 comprises 15 residues. Trimming shortened V by 2 bases and J by 6 bases, and 14 bases separated the two germline ends. General observations from the study: Clonal expansion was seen in CD4+ and CD8+ blood T cells by week 6 at 0.1 to 3.0 mg/kg. Partly responding patients at 0.1-3.0 mg/kg showed some of the smallest clonal expansion.

The material was CD4+ or CD8+ T cells sorted from blood, obtained in a trial of the OX40 agonist ivuxolimab. V and J are TRBV6-6 and TRBJ2-1, with D possibly matching TRBD2 (6 bases). The receptor was isolated from an adult with an advanced solid tumor such as melanoma, head and neck, liver or kidney cancer. The CDR3 here is CASSYRRDLTNEQFF. In DNA, the CDR3 is TGTGCCAGCAGTTACCGGAGGGACCTCACCAATGAGCAGTTCTTC.